The 10 T cell receptor beta chains below come from one sample, sequenced in a study of metastatic and nonmetastatic thyroid tumors. Every patient was untreated before thyroid surgery. Via MiXCR, TCRdb re-called the PCR reads. Here the sample spans about 12,000 clones, about 30% being singletons. Material: tumor tissue. The receptors originated from a female donor with papillary thyroid cancer or a benign thyroid nodule (not recorded which). Some clones in this sample may be carry-over from other donors' samples.

This clone was recorded at least ten times. The rearrangement links TRBV9 to TRBJ2-7; 7 bases agree with TRBD1. J gave up 3 bases and V 0 bases, and 3 bases lay outside the gene matches. Germline-derived CDR1 and CDR2 are SGDLS and YYNGEE. The length of the CDR3 is 14 residues. Written as DNA, the CDR3 is TGTGCCAGCAGCGTAGATTCAGGGGGCTACGAGCAGTACTTC. Its translation: CASSVDSGGYEQYF.

This clone was counted ten times or more. The chain joins TRBV20-1 to TRBJ2-3; 15 bases agree with TRBD2. The trim removed 5 bases at V and 0 bases at J, leaving 9 bases unmatched. Germline-derived CDR1 and CDR2 are DFQATT and SNEGSKA (reference sequence). The CDR3 spans 18 residues. The CDR3 sequence is CSAGGGLAGGPSTDTQYF. The DNA for the CDR3 is TGCAGTGCTGGAGGGGGACTAGCGGGAGGTCCTAGCACAGATACGCAGTATTTT.

This clone counts as medium-sized. The chain recombines TRBV7-9 with TRBJ2-2, with D hard to call. V lost 5 bases, J lost 4 bases, and 14 bases lay in between. From germline, CDR1 is SEHNR and CDR2 FQNEAQ (reference sequence). This CDR3 spans 15 amino acids. CDR3: CASSPYLVSTGELFF. The CDR3 nucleotides are TGTGCCAGCAGCCCTTATCTCGTGAGCACCGGGGAGCTGTTTTTT.

This clone turned up a few times. One junction end disagrees with the germline gene, perhaps due to a read error. This chain joins TRBV28 and TRBJ2-5; tentatively, D is TRBD1 or TRBD2 (6 bases each). Germline V gene data show CDR1 as MDHEN and CDR2 as SYDVKM. The CDR3 totals 17 residues. CDR3 nucleotide sequence: TGTGCCAGCAGCAAAATTGGGGGAAGGGGGGCCGGAGAGGCCCAGTACTTC. It encodes CASSKIGGRGAGEAQYF.

This chain links TRBV7-9 with TRBJ2-3; D is unresolved. This CDR3 has 12 amino acids. Trimming shortened V by 5 bases and J by 5 bases, and 8 bases separated the two germline ends. CDR1 and CDR2 (germline): SEHNR, FQNEAQ (reference sequence). The CDR3 DNA follows: TGTGCCAGCAGCCGAGATCAAGATACGCAGTATTTT. Protein: CASSRDQDTQYF.

The table lists this clone with many counts. A read error may account for a junction end that differs from germline. CDR3 sequence: CASGIQSSGNTIYF. In DNA form, the CDR3 reads TGTGCCAGTGGTATACAGAGCTCTGGAAACACCATATATTTT. The genes are TRBV19 and TRBJ1-3; D remains ambiguous. This CDR3 contains 14 residues. Germline V CDR1 and CDR2: LNHDA, SQIVND (reference sequence).

Comments on this clone: One end of the junction fails to match germline, which may point to a read error. The V gene is TRBV30, the J gene TRBJ2-5, with 9 bases that match TRBD2. The CDR3 has 13 residues. The V gene's germline CDR1 is GTSNPN and CDR2 SVGIG (reference sequence). CDR3 loop: CAWSSGRKETHHF. The CDR3 DNA sequence: TGTGCCTGGAGTAGCGGGAGGAAGGAGACCCATCACTTC.

In its sample, this clone was seen many times. V usage is TRBV19 and J usage is TRBJ2-2; maybe TRBD1 (5 bases). The CDR3 is 16 amino acids. Trimming took off 3 bases at V and 4 bases at J, with 15 bases between the two ends. Germline V gives CDR1 LNHDA, CDR2 SQIVND (reference sequence). Written as DNA, the CDR3 is TGTGCCAGTAGTATCCAGGGTAATCTTGGCACCGGGGAGCTGTTTTTT. It codes for CASSIQGNLGTGELFF.

The sample holds a few counts of this clone. The J gene is TRBJ2-3, the V gene TRBV4-1; D remains ambiguous. Germline V lookup: CDR1 MGHRA, CDR2 YSYEKL. V gave up 1 base and J gave up 2 bases, with 10 bases separating them. The CDR3 totals 15 residues. Here the CDR3 reads CASSQGQPYTDTQYF. CDR3 sequence (DNA): TGCGCCAGCAGCCAAGGGCAGCCATACACAGATACGCAGTATTTT.

The chain joins TRBV6-1 to TRBJ1-5; TRBD1 is a possible D gene (5 bases). V gave up 1 base and J gave up 6 bases, with 7 bases separating them. CDR3 length equals 13 residues. Germline V gene lookup returns CDR1 MNHNS and CDR2 SASEGT. The DNA of the CDR3 is TGTGCCAGCAGTGAAGGGGGGACTCAGCCCCAGCATTTT. This translates into CASSEGGTQPQHF.